These 18 T cell receptor beta chains originate from one sample sequenced in a study of blood T cell repertoires in COVID-19. Method: immunoSEQ multiplex PCR; TCRdb's copy keeps in-frame clones and lacks some. The sample includes around 140,000 clones, 75% to 90% of them seen just once. The specimen sequenced was peripheral blood. These receptors were collected from a human donor in a cohort sampled during active COVID-19.

The chain links TRBV5-6 to TRBJ2-5, with D perhaps matching TRBD2 (5 bases). This CDR3 has 13 amino acids. Germline V CDR1 and CDR2: SGHDT, YYEEEE. The V end was cut by 5 bases, the J end by 9 bases, with 17 bases between. CDR3 loop: CASRSGLAGPQYF. The CDR3 DNA reads as TGTGCCAGCAGATCGGGTCTAGCCGGTCCCCAGTACTTC.

Many counts were recorded for this clone. J is TRBJ2-7 and V is TRBV19; 9 nucleotides line up with TRBD1. This CDR3 region has 15 residues. V gave up 5 bases and J gave up 3 bases; unmatched junction bases: 8. Germline V gene sequence: CDR1 LNHDA, CDR2 SQIVND (reference sequence). The CDR3 region has the DNA TGTGCCAGTAGTGAACAGGGGGCTAGTATCTACGAGCAGTACTTC. Amino acids: CASSEQGASIYEQYF.

The rearrangement uses TRBV3-1 (or the pseudogene TRBV3-2) and TRBJ1-5, with D possibly being TRBD1 (5 bases). CDR1 is LGHDT and CDR2 is YNNKEL in the germline V gene (reference sequence). The CDR3 runs to 14 residues. Deletions cut 4 bases from V and 2 bases from J, with 9 bases between. The CDR3 loop reads CASSPGLGNQPQHF. CDR3 in DNA: TGTGCCAGCAGCCCGGGACTAGGCAATCAGCCCCAGCATTTT.

The J gene is TRBJ1-5, the V gene TRBV18; D is uncertain. Germline V gene data show CDR1 as KGHSH and CDR2 as LQKENI. Deletions cut 0 bases from V and 2 bases from J, with 11 bases between. This CDR3 region has 16 residues. CDR3 bases: TGTGCCAGCTCACCACCGCTGGGAGTTGGCAATCAGCCCCAGCATTTT. Translating gives CASSPPLGVGNQPQHF.

The gene calls are TRBV27 and TRBJ2-1; 7 bases agree with TRBD2. The germline gives CDR1 MNHEY, CDR2 SMNVEV (reference sequence). V gave up 4 bases and J gave up 0 bases; unmatched junction bases: 3. This CDR3 contains 15 residues. CDR3 bases: TGTGCCAGCAGTTGGGAGGGGAGCTCCTACAATGAGCAGTTCTTC. As protein: CASSWEGSSYNEQFF.

The chain joins TRBV9 to TRBJ2-3; the D gene is possibly TRBD2 (6 bases). Between the trimmed V and J ends, which lost 3 bases and 5 bases, there was a span of 19 bases. This CDR3 has 16 residues. Germline lookup yields CDR1 SGDLS and CDR2 YYNGEE. The CDR3 sequence is CASSARAGGQGDTQYF. As DNA, the CDR3 is TGTGCCAGCAGCGCCAGAGCCGGGGGTCAGGGAGATACGCAGTATTTT.

The chain uses TRBV18 and TRBJ2-1, with 7 nucleotides matching TRBD2. J gave up 6 bases and V 3 bases, and 8 bases lay outside the gene matches. The CDR3 runs to 15 residues. Germline V gives CDR1 KGHSH, CDR2 LQKENI. The CDR3 loop is CASSPGEGTPNEQFF. In DNA, the CDR3 is TGTGCCAGCTCACCTGGGGAGGGGACCCCCAATGAGCAGTTCTTC.

The chain uses TRBV5-6 and TRBJ1-2; 8 nucleotides align to TRBD1. CDR3 size: 14 residues. CDR1 and CDR2 from the germline V gene are SGHDT and YYEEEE. The trim removed 7 bases at V and 3 bases at J, leaving 8 bases unmatched. The CDR3 coding sequence is TGTGCCAGCCATAACAGGGGGAGAGACTATGGCTACACCTTC. This gives the protein CASHNRGRDYGYTF.

This chain joins TRBV7-2 and TRBJ2-7, with TRBD1 identical over 8 bases. The CDR3 sequence is 15 residues long. V lost 1 base, J lost 6 bases, and 8 bases stayed unmatched. Per germline, CDR1 SGHTA and CDR2 FQGNSA. CDR3 bases: TGTGCCAGCAGCTTAGAAGGACAGGGATTGAGCGAGCAGTACTTC. Protein: CASSLEGQGLSEQYF. The full variable domain, completed using reference TRBV7-2 and TRBJ2-7, is GAGVSQSPSNKVTEKGKDVELRCDPISGHTALYWYRQSLGQGLEFLIYFQGNSAPDKSGLPSDRFSAERTGGSVSTLTIQRTQQEDSAVYLCASSLEGQGLSEQYFGPGTRLTVT.

This rearrangement joins TRBV29-1 to TRBJ1-5, with a possible D match to TRBD1 (5 bases). CDR3 size: 13 residues. Germline CDR1 SQVTM, CDR2 ANQGSEA. The ends were cut back, 6 bases at V and 0 bases at J, with 9 bases in the middle. Here the CDR3 reads CSVQENSNQPQHF. DNA for the CDR3: TGCAGCGTACAGGAAAATAGCAATCAGCCCCAGCATTTT.

The V gene is TRBV4-2, the J gene TRBJ1-1; D gene uncertain. Germline V gives CDR1 LGHNA, CDR2 YNFKEQ. V was pared by 0 bases and J by 0 bases, with 8 bases between. This CDR3 is built from 15 residues. The CDR3 bases are TGTGCCAGCAGCCAAGAACCGTACATGAACACTGAAGCTTTCTTT. Translation: CASSQEPYMNTEAFF.

This chain uses TRBV11-2 with TRBJ2-5; the match to TRBD2 covers 9 bases. The CDR3 sequence is 16 residues long. Germline CDR1 reads SGHAT; CDR2 reads FQNNGV. Losses at the gene ends were 4 bases for V and 7 bases for J; bases not matched to a gene: 13. CDR3 sequence reads: CASSSGVRGGEGTQYF. In nucleotides, the CDR3 is TGTGCCAGCAGCTCCGGGGTGCGGGGGGGCGAAGGGACCCAGTACTTC.

The chain uses TRBV5-8 and TRBJ1-6; 9 positions match TRBD1. Trimming took 2 bases from V and 7 from J; bases not matched to a gene: 7. The CDR3 covers 16 residues. Germline V gene data show CDR1 as SGHTS and CDR2 as YDEGEE. The CDR3 is CASSFPQGARNSPLHF. The CDR3 DNA reads TGTGCCAGCAGCTTTCCACAGGGGGCGCGGAATTCACCCCTCCACTTT.

This clone was recorded only once. This rearrangement joins TRBV28 to TRBJ1-5; D not certain. V was pared by 6 bases and J by 2 bases, with 14 bases between. This CDR3 contains 15 residues. Per the germline V gene, CDR1 is MDHEN and CDR2 is SYDVKM. CDR3 DNA sequence: TGTGCCAGCAGCCCACTTAAGAGGGGCAATCAGCCCCAGCATTTT. As protein: CASSPLKRGNQPQHF.

V usage is TRBV11-2 and J usage is TRBJ1-6; TRBD1 aligns across 8 bases. The germline CDR1 and CDR2 sequences are SGHAT and FQNNGV. This CDR3 has 17 residues. The ends lost 5 bases at V and 8 bases at J; junction bases unmatched: 14. The DNA of the CDR3 is TGTGCCAGCAGCAAAAGACAGGGGCTAAGGCAAGATTCACCCCTCCACTTT. Translated: CASSKRQGLRQDSPLHF.

This clone was seen once. CDR3 protein: CASSLSGDSPLHF. Written as DNA, the CDR3 is TGTGCCAGCAGCTTAAGCGGGGATTCACCCCTCCACTTT. The chain has TRBV7-2 and TRBJ1-6; D is undetermined. Germline assignment: CDR1 SGHTA and CDR2 FQGNSA. The CDR3 covers 13 residues. Trimming shortened V by 2 bases and J by 8 bases, and 7 bases separated the two germline ends.

The chain employs TRBV5-5 and TRBJ2-7; possible D gene TRBD2, 7 bases. Trimming shortened V by 1 base and J by 5 bases, and 13 bases separated the two germline ends. The CDR3 length is 14 residues. The germline gives CDR1 SGHKS, CDR2 YYEKEE (reference sequence). CDR3 protein: CASSLRQGRDEQYF. The CDR3 nucleotides are TGTGCCAGCAGCTTGAGGCAGGGGAGGGACGAGCAGTACTTC.

The chain carries TRBV7-2 and TRBJ2-2; 14 nucleotides agree with TRBD2. V was clipped by 7 bases and J by 4 bases; unmatched bases: 8. The germline CDR1 and CDR2 sequences are SGHTA and FQGNSA. This CDR3 has 17 residues. CDR3 sequence: CASTRTSGRMGTGELFF. DNA of the CDR3: TGTGCCAGCACAAGGACTAGCGGGAGGATGGGCACCGGGGAGCTGTTTTTT.